This is a list of T cell receptor beta chains from one sample in a study of blood T cell repertoires in COVID-19. Some clones are missing from TCRdb's copy, which holds only in-frame ones; the method was immunoSEQ multiplex PCR. The repertoire has fewer than 350,000 clones, 85% of them found once; the top ten carry around 2.5%. The source material was PBMCs or T cells enriched from blood (not recorded which). The receptors were gathered from a woman aged 50 to 60 who had recovered from COVID-19. Both conserved end residues are part of each CDR3. D genes are given only for firm matches. Some rows mark clone size as missing; the rest say once, few, many or name a class of expanded clone.

NA	TRBJ2-2	TRBV20-1	TRBD2	TGCAGTGCTAGTCTGATGCGGGGGGCCAAGAACACCGGGGAGCTGTTTTTT	CSASLMRGAKNTGELFF
NA	TRBJ1-2	TRBV27	NA	TGTGCCAGCAGTTTATCACGGCAGGGGACGTTCGGCTACACCTTC	CASSLSRQGTFGYTF
once	TRBJ2-1	TRBV5-1	TRBD2	TGCGCCAGCAGCTCTAGCGGGATTCCGCTCTACAATGAGCAGTTCTTC	CASSSSGIPLYNEQFF
NA	TRBJ1-4	TRBV21-1	NA	TGTGCCAGCAGCGAAGGATCGAAGGGCGGGAATGAAAAACTGTTTTTT	CASSEGSKGGNEKLFF
NA	TRBJ2-3	TRBV3-1/TRBV3-2	TRBD2	TGTGCCAGCAGCCCGACTAGCGGGGCCACAGATACGCAGTATTTT	CASSPTSGATDTQYF
NA	TRBJ1-2	TRBV7-9	NA	TGTGCCAGCAGACCGGGACAAACTAACTATGGCTACACCTTC	CASRPGQTNYGYTF
few	TRBJ1-6	TRBV6-5	NA	TGTGCCAGCAGTTACCGGGGGGGAAATTCACCCCTCCACTTT	CASSYRGGNSPLHF
NA	TRBJ1-2	TRBV27	NA	TGTGCCAGCAGTCCCTCGCCCCGGACAGATTGGTATGGCTACACCTTC	CASSPSPRTDWYGYTF
NA	TRBJ1-2	TRBV5-5	TRBD1	TGTGCCAGCAGCTTACAGACAGGGGACCTTGGCTACACCTTC	CASSLQTGDLGYTF
NA	TRBJ2-3	TRBV3-1/TRBV3-2	TRBD1	TGTGCCAGCAGCCAAGCCGGGACAGGGGCAGCAGATACGCAGTATTTT	CASSQAGTGAADTQYF
NA	TRBJ1-1	TRBV28	NA	TGTGCCAGCAGCACCCCGGGGAACACTGAAGCTTTCTTT	CASSTPGNTEAFF
NA	TRBJ1-5	TRBV7-8	NA	TGTGCCAGCAGCCCCAGGGTATCCGCTAGCAATCAGCCCCAGCATTTT	CASSPRVSASNQPQHF
NA	TRBJ1-2	TRBV28	NA	TGTGCCAGCAGTTTGGATTCCAGGGTCTACGGCTACACCTTC	CASSLDSRVYGYTF
few	TRBJ1-2	TRBV19	TRBD1	TGTGCCAGTAATGAGGCAGGACAGGGGTACGCCTACACCTTC	CASNEAGQGYAYTF
once	TRBJ1-1	TRBV10-3	NA	TGTGCCATCAGCCCTGGCCCCCGCGGACGGGGAAACACTGAAGCTTTCTTT	CAISPGPRGRGNTEAFF
NA	TRBJ1-5	TRBV19	NA	TGTGCCACCGGACAGAATCAGCCCCAGCATTTT	CATGQNQPQHF
NA	TRBJ2-3	TRBV5-1	NA	TGCGCCAGCAGCTCGTATGAGGATACGCAGTATTTT	CASSSYEDTQYF
NA	TRBJ2-5	TRBV5-1	TRBD2	TGCGCCAGCAGCTTGTTTGTGGCGGGGGAGGATGAGACCCAGTACTTC	CASSLFVAGEDETQYF
NA	TRBJ2-1	TRBV28	TRBD1	TGTGCCAGCAGCTTCCAGACAGGGGGCCCCTACAATGAGCAGTTCTTC	CASSFQTGGPYNEQFF
NA	TRBJ2-7	TRBV6-1	NA	TGTGCCAGCAGTGAATTTGTGGGGGCCAATTCCTACGAGCAGTACTTC	CASSEFVGANSYEQYF
NA	TRBJ2-7	TRBV18	TRBD2	TGTGCCAGCTCACCCCTGGGAGGGGTTGAAAACGAGCAGTACTTC	CASSPLGGVENEQYF
few	TRBJ1-4	TRBV3-1/TRBV3-2	TRBD1	TGTGCCAGCAGGGGACAGCTTAATGAAAAACTGTTTTTT	CASRGQLNEKLFF
NA	TRBJ1-5	TRBV30	NA	TGTGCCTGGAGTAACCAGGACAATCAGCCCCAGCATTTT	CAWSNQDNQPQHF
NA	TRBJ1-4	TRBV2	NA	TGTGCCAGCAGGAAAGAGGGAACAGGGCTGGCTAATGAAAAACTGTTTTTT	CASRKEGTGLANEKLFF
NA	TRBJ2-1	TRBV5-1	NA	TGCGCCAGCAGCTTGGTAGGGGGGGATGAGCAGTTCTTC	CASSLVGGDEQFF
NA	TRBJ1-5	TRBV4-1	TRBD1	TGCGCCAGCACCGACAGGGTCCGAAATCAGCCCCAGCATTTT	CASTDRVRNQPQHF
NA	TRBJ1-4	TRBV11-2	NA	TGTGCCAGCAGCTTAGGGACAGCAACTAATGAAAAACTGTTTTTT	CASSLGTATNEKLFF
NA	TRBJ2-5	TRBV12-3/TRBV12-4	NA	TGTGCCAGCAGTCTACAAGAGACCCAGTACTTC	CASSLQETQYF
few	TRBJ1-2	TRBV7-9	NA	TGTGCCAGCGGCCTTGGTCAGGGGTACTATGGCTACACCTTC	CASGLGQGYYGYTF
NA	TRBJ1-6	TRBV15	NA	TGTGCCACCAGCACCCGAGTTTGGACAGAAAATTCACCCCTCCACTTT	CATSTRVWTENSPLHF
NA	TRBJ2-7	TRBV12-3/TRBV12-4	NA	TGTGCCAGCAGCCCATCCCTCGGGGTTCAGTACTTC	CASSPSLGVQYF
once	TRBJ1-2	TRBV5-4	NA	TGTGCCAGCAGACCCCGGGGGGTAGCTATGGGTGGCTACACCTTC	CASRPRGVAMGGYTF
NA	TRBJ1-1	TRBV7-2	TRBD1	TGTGCCAGCAGCTCAGACAGGGTTGGTGGTGGTATCACTGAAGCTTTCTTT	CASSSDRVGGGITEAFF
once	TRBJ1-1	TRBV6-1	NA	TGTGCCAGCAGTGAAGCGAGAAGGGCGGGTACTGAAGCTTTCTTT	CASSEARRAGTEAFF
NA	TRBJ1-5	TRBV4-1	TRBD1	TGCGCCAGCAGCATTCGGACAGGTCAGAGCAATCAGCCCCAGCATTTT	CASSIRTGQSNQPQHF
NA	TRBJ1-2	TRBV10-3	NA	TGTGCCATCAGTGAGTCCAGGGGACCAAACTATGGCTACACCTTC	CAISESRGPNYGYTF
NA	TRBJ2-2	TRBV7-9	TRBD2	TGTGCCAGCAGCTCGACCCTGTGGCTAGCGGGAGTCGACGCCGGGGAGCTGTTTTTT	CASSSTLWLAGVDAGELFF
NA	TRBJ1-5	TRBV10-2	TRBD1	TGCGCCAGCAGTGAACAGGGGGGAAATCAGCCCCAGCATTTT	CASSEQGGNQPQHF
NA	TRBJ2-1	TRBV18	TRBD2	TGTGCCAGCTCACCACTTTTTCTAACTAGCGGCTACAATGAGCAGTTCTTC	CASSPLFLTSGYNEQFF
NA	TRBJ1-1	TRBV11-1	NA	TGTGCCAGCAGCTTAAAAAGCCTTCTGAACACTGAAGCTTTCTTT	CASSLKSLLNTEAFF
NA	TRBJ1-1	TRBV24-1	NA	TGTGCCACCAGTGATCAGTGGACAGAGGAAGCTTTCTTT	CATSDQWTEEAFF
NA	TRBJ2-1	TRBV19	TRBD2	TGTGCCAGTAGTATACTAGCGGGAGGGCTTAATGAGCAGTTCTTC	CASSILAGGLNEQFF